This T cell receptor (beta chain) was sequenced during a study of memory CD4+ T cells and cytomegalovirus serostatus. The overall study: Of the healthy Belgian adults, roughly ten were CMV seropositive and about two dozen seronegative.

Single viable CD3+CD4+CD8-CD45RO+ cells were sorted as the memory CD4+ T cells. Serostatus was set by detecting CMV pp150, pp28, p38, p52 IgG. Per the authors' pipeline: After removing out-of-frame reads, around 2 million distinct TCRbeta sequences remained. Some clones are missing from TCRdb's copy, which holds only in-frame ones; the method was immunoSEQ multiplex PCR. That table supplies the V and J calls and clone size; D and trimming were determined from the DNA. The sample has more than 45,000 clones, over 75% seen once. The germline V gene encodes CDR1 SGHRS and CDR2 YFSETQ. Trimming pared 0 bases from V and 0 bases from J, leaving 6 bases between. The CDR3 extends over 14 amino acids. To note about this clone: Its antigen is as yet unknown.

Study findings and constraints: About 40% of the roughly 160 known CMV-associated TCRbeta sequences appeared in CD4+ memory.

Sequencing used memory CD4+ T cells from blood. The gene calls are TRBV5-1 and TRBJ2-5; the D is unclear. The clonotype originates from an adult in good health and CMV-seronegative. The CDR3 loop reads CASSLDAHQETQYF. CDR3 DNA: TGCGCCAGCAGCTTGGATGCGCACCAAGAGACCCAGTACTTC.